This TCR beta chain emerged from a study of CD8+ T cells in alopecia areata. General study points: Patients showed less clear TCR sequence sharing than mice, possibly partly because of HLA diversity. Resident alphabeta T-cell populations of normal skin are likewise subject to sequencing in scalp samples.

Following extraction, RNA underwent reverse transcription to cDNA, which served as the sequencing template. Method: immunoSEQ multiplex PCR; TCRdb's copy keeps in-frame clones and lacks some. Among about 200,000 clones listed, over 60% were seen once. Points on this clone: Antigen specificity is unknown.

Treatment given: oral pan-JAK inhibitor, 5-10 mg twice daily. Individuals with alopecia areata gave both lesional scalp punch biopsies and peripheral blood for collection. The V gene lost 4 bases and the J gene lost 4 bases, with 7 bases spanning the gap. The germline CDR1 and CDR2 sequences are DFQATT and SNEGSKA (reference sequence). There are 11 residues in the CDR3. The V call is TRBV20-1, the J call TRBJ1-2; TRBD1 is a possible D gene (6 bases). Sequences were derived from CD4+ T cells sorted from blood, sampled at week 4, from a patient treated with tofacitinib. This sequence originates from a human donor with alopecia areata. CDR3 coding DNA: TGCAGTGCTACAGGGGTCTATGGCTACACCTTC. Residues: CSATGVYGYTF.